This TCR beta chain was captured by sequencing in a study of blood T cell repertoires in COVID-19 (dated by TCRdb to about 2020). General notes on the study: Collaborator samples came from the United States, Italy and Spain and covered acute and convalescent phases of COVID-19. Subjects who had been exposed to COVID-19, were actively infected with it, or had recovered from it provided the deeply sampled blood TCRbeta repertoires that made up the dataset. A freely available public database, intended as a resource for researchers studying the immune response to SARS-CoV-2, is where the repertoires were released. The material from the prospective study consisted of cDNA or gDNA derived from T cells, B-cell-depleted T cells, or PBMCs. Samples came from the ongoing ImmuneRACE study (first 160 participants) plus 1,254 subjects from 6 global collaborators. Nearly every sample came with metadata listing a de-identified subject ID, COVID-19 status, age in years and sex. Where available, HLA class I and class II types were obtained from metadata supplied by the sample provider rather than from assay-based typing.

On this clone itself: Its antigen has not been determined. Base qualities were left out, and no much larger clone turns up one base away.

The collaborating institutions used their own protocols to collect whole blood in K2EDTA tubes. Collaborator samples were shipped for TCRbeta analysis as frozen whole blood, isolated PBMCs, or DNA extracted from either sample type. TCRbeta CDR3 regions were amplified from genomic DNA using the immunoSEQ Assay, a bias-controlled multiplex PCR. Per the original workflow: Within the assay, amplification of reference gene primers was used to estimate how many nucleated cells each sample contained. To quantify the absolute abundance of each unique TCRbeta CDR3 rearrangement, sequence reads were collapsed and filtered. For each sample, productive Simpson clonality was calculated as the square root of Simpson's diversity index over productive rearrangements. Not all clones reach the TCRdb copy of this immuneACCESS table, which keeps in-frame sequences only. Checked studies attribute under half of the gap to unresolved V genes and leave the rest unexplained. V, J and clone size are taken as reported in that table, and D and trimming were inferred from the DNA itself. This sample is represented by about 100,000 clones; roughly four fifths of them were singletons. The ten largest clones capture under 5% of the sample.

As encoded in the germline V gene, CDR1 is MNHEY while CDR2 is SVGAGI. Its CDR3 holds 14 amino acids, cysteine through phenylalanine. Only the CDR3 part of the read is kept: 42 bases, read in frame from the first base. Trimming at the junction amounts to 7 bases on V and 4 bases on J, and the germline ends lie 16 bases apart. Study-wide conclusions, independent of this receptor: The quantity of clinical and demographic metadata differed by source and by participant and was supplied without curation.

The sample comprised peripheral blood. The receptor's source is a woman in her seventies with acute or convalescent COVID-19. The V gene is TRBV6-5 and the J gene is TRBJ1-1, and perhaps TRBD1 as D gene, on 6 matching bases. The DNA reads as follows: TGTGCCAGCACCCTCGGGGGGCAGAGCACTGAAGCTTTCTTT. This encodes CASTLGGQSTEAFF.